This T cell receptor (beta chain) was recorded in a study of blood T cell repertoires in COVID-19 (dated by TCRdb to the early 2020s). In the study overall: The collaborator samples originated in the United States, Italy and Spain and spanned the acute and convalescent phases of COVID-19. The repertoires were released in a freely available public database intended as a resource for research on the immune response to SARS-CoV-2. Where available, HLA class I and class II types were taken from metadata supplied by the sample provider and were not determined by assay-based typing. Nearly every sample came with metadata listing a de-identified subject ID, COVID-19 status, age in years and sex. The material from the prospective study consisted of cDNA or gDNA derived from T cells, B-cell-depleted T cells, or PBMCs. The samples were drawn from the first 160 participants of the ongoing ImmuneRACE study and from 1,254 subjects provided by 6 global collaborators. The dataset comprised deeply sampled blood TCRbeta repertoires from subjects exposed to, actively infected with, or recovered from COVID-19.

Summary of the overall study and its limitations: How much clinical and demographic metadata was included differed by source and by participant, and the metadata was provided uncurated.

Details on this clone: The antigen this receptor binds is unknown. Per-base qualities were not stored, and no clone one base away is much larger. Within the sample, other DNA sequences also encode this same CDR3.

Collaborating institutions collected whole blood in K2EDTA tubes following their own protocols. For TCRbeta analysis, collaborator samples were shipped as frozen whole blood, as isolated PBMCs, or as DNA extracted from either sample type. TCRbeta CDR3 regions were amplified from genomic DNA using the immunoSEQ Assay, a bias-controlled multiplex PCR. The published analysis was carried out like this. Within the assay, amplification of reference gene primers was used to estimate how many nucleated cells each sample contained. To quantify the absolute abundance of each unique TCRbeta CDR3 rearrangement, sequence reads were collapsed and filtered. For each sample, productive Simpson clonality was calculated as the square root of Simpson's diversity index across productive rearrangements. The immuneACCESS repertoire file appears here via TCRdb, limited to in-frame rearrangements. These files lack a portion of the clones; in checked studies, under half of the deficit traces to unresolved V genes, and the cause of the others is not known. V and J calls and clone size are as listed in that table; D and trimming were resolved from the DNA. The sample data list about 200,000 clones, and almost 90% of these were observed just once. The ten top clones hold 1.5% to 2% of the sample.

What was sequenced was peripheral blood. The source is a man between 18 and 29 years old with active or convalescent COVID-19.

The nucleotides are TGTGCCAGCAGCGTAGGGTCAGGGAACACTGAAGCTTTCTTT. Protein translation: CASSVGSGNTEAFF. In this chain, TRBV9 is recombined with TRBJ1-1; the D gene cannot be resolved reliably. The germline V gene encodes CDR1 SGDLS and CDR2 YYNGEE. V is clipped by 0 bases and J by 1 base, and the sequence between their germline boundaries is 7 bases long. The CDR3 holds 14 amino acids from the cysteine to the phenylalanine. The kept DNA is CDR3 alone, 42 bases in frame from the first base.